The 10 T cell receptor beta chains below come from one sample, sequenced in a study of cytomegalovirus exposure and HLA in healthy donors. 13 Jbeta primers and 60 Vbeta primers were used for the PCR. Assay used: immunoSEQ multiplex PCR; TCRdb lists only in-frame clones, some missing. The sample comprises 200,000 or so clones, approximately 78% of which are singletons, and 5.5% to 7% rests with the top ten. What was sequenced was PBMCs. These receptors were obtained from a woman aged 50 to 65 in good health and CMV-seropositive.

The gene calls are TRBV5-1 and TRBJ2-1; 15 bases map to TRBD2. The CDR3 is 16 amino acids. V lost 2 bases, J lost 7 bases, and 4 bases stayed unmatched. CDR1 SGHRS and CDR2 YFSETQ come from the germline V gene. CDR3 in amino acids: CASSFSGTSGRNEQFF. In DNA, the CDR3 is TGCGCCAGCAGCTTTTCCGGGACTAGCGGGAGGAATGAGCAGTTCTTC.

V and J are TRBV5-3 and TRBJ2-7, with 9 bases lining up with TRBD2. TRBV5-3 is designated an ORF whose function remains uncertain. V gave up 3 bases and J gave up 4 bases; unmatched junction bases: 5. This CDR3 comprises 14 residues. CDR3 in amino acids: CARSSTSGWYEQYF. In nucleotides, the CDR3 is TGTGCCAGAAGCTCGACTAGCGGCTGGTACGAGCAGTACTTC.

A word on this clone: Compared with germline, one end of the junction differs, possibly owing to a read error. The rearrangement uses TRBV6-5 and TRBJ2-7; a weak D match, TRBD2 (6 bases). From germline, CDR1 is MNHEY and CDR2 SVGAGI. The CDR3 runs 15 residues. CDR3 nucleotides: TGTGCCAGCAGATACTCGCGGGACTCCCACCACGAGCAGTACTTC. The encoded protein is CASRYSRDSHHEQYF.

The V call is TRBV7-9, the J call TRBJ1-2; 8 bases agree with TRBD1. The germline gives CDR1 SEHNR, CDR2 FQNEAQ (reference sequence). Trimming removed 2 bases from V and 1 base from J; junction bases left unmatched: 6. There are 16 residues in the CDR3. The CDR3 protein is CASSLLAGGSNYGYTF. In DNA, the CDR3 is TGTGCCAGCAGCTTATTAGCAGGGGGCAGTAACTATGGCTACACCTTC.

The V gene is TRBV7-9, the J gene TRBJ1-6; 7 nucleotides match TRBD1. V dropped 5 bases and J dropped 5; count of bases not matched to a gene: 9. The CDR3 extends over 16 amino acids. Germline CDR1 is SEHNR and CDR2 is FQNEAQ (reference sequence). The CDR3 DNA is TGTGCCAGCAGCCCCCGCGCCGGGACAGATAATTCACCCCTCCACTTT. Translated: CASSPRAGTDNSPLHF. Looking up the rest from reference TRBV7-9 and TRBJ1-6 gives the full variable domain: DTGVSQNPRHKITKRGQNVTFRCDPISEHNRLYWYRQTLGQGPEFLTYFQNEAQLEKSRLLSDRFSAERPKGSFSTLEIQRTEQGDSAMYLCASSPRAGTDNSPLHFGNGTRLTVT.

The chain uses TRBV2 and TRBJ2-5, with TRBD2 matching over 16 bases. The germline gives CDR1 SNHLY, CDR2 FYNNEI. The CDR3 extends over 16 amino acids. The J segment lost 5 bases and the V segment lost 7 bases, leaving 7 bases of the junction unmatched. This CDR3 is CASKKGLAGGRETQYF. The DNA for the CDR3 is TGTGCCAGCAAAAAGGGACTAGCGGGAGGGCGGGAGACCCAGTACTTC.

About this clone itself: Other DNA sequences in this specimen translate into the identical CDR3. The genes are TRBV2 and TRBJ1-6; 8 bases are a match to TRBD1. Trimming took 5 bases from V and 2 from J; bases not matched to a gene: 8. The germline V gene encodes CDR1 SNHLY and CDR2 FYNNEI. CDR3 length equals 17 residues. Written as DNA, the CDR3 is TGTGCCAGCAGTTCGTGGCAGGGGGCTACCTATAATTCACCCCTCCACTTT. This gives the protein CASSSWQGATYNSPLHF.

In this sample, this clone turned up a few times. This chain connects TRBV19 to TRBJ2-7, with D hard to call. Deletions cut 6 bases from V and 4 bases from J, with 7 bases between. This CDR3 spans 11 amino acids. In germline, CDR1 is LNHDA, CDR2 SQIVND (reference sequence). The chain's CDR3 is CASRQNYEQYF. In nucleotides, the CDR3 is TGTGCCAGTAGACAGAATTACGAGCAGTACTTC.

This sequence joins TRBV5-1 and TRBJ2-3; the match to TRBD2 covers 11 bases. The CDR3 spans 16 residues. Germline trimming cut 6 bases from V and 6 bases from J; bases unmatched to any gene: 12. The V gene's germline CDR1 is SGHRS and CDR2 YFSETQ. This chain's CDR3 is CASTKILAGGSDTQYF. Written as DNA, the CDR3 is TGCGCCAGCACCAAAATTCTAGCGGGGGGCTCGGATACGCAGTATTTT.

In DNA form, the CDR3 reads TGTGCCAGCAGCCCCCCGGTGGTAAGCACTAGGCGGGACGTGGCAGAGACCCAGTACTTC. Protein sequence: CASSPPVVSTRRDVAETQYF. J is TRBJ2-5 and V is TRBV7-8, with D tentatively TRBD2 (6 bases). The CDR3 has 20 residues. Germline loops: CDR1 SGHVS, CDR2 FQNEAQ. V lost 5 bases and J lost 4, with 32 bases in between.